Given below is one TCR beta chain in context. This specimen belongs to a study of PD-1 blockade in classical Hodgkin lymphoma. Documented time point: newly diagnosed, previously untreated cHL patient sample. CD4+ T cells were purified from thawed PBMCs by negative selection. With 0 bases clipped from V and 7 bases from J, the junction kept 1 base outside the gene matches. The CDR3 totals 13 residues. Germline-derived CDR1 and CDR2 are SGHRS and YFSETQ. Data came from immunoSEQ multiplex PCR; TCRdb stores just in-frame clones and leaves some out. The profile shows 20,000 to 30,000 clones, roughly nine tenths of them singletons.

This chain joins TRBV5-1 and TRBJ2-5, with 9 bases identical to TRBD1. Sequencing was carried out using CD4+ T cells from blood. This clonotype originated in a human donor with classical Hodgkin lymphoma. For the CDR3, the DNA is TGCGCCAGCAGCTTGGGGGACAGGGCGACCCAGTACTTC. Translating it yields CASSLGDRATQYF.